This T cell receptor beta chain was retrieved from a study of blood T cell repertoires in COVID-19 (dated by TCRdb to the early 2020s). With regard to the full study: The collaborator samples originated in the United States, Italy and Spain and spanned the acute and convalescent phases of COVID-19. The prospective study material was composed of cDNA or gDNA derived from T cells, B-cell-depleted T cells, or PBMCs. Deeply sampled blood TCRbeta repertoires from subjects exposed to, actively infected with, or recovered from COVID-19 were included in the dataset. The repertoires were made available in a free public database intended to serve as a resource for research on the immune response to SARS-CoV-2. Samples came from the ongoing ImmuneRACE study (first 160 participants) plus 1,254 subjects from 6 global collaborators. The sample metadata nearly always contained a de-identified subject ID, COVID-19 status, age in years and sex. Where available, HLA class I and class II types were taken from metadata supplied by the sample provider and were not determined by assay-based typing.

Each collaborating institution followed its own protocols to collect whole blood in K2EDTA tubes. For TCRbeta analysis, collaborators shipped samples as frozen whole blood, isolated PBMCs, or DNA extracted from either of those sample types. Paper-wide results and their limitations: The amount of clinical and demographic metadata varied by source and participant and was provided uncurated.

V ends up 4 bases short and J 4 bases short, with an unmatched junction base count of 10. CDR3 length: 15 amino acids, cysteine to phenylalanine. The sequence is cut down to CDR3 DNA, 45 bases in frame from base 1. The CDR1 and CDR2 encoded by the germline V gene (reference sequence) are SGHNT and YYREEE. TCRbeta CDR3 regions were amplified from genomic DNA by means of the immunoSEQ Assay, a bias-controlled multiplex PCR. The paper's processing steps were these. The number of nucleated cells in each sample was estimated from the amplification of reference gene primers within the assay. To quantify the absolute abundance of each unique TCRbeta CDR3 rearrangement, sequence reads were collapsed and filtered. For each sample, productive Simpson clonality was calculated by taking the square root of Simpson's diversity index across productive rearrangements. TCRdb provides this immuneACCESS table in a form limited to in-frame rearrangements. Some clones are lacking; in checked studies, under half of them reflect an unresolved V gene, and why the rest are absent is not known. V and J calls and clone size are given by that table; D and trimming were obtained from the DNA. A total of around 84,000 clones appear in this sample, just under 85% of them only once. The leading ten clones occupy 18% of the sample.

Concerning this clone: There is no known antigen for this receptor. No clone much larger than this one lies a single base away; base qualities are absent.

Specimen: peripheral blood. This clonotype originated in a man older than 75 with active or convalescent COVID-19. This receptor chain uses TRBV5-4 and TRBJ1-1; TRBD1 aligns with 7 central bases. The DNA sequence is as follows: TGTGCCAGCAGCGACCCAGGGGGTTTGCGCACTGAAGCTTTCTTT. Translated, this is CASSDPGGLRTEAFF.